This T cell receptor (beta chain) appears in the sequencing data of a study of identical twins (dated by TCRdb to 2016 to 2018). Regarding the research as a whole: To test whether fetal clonotypes persist, the study used deep sequencing on TCR alpha and beta repertoires from monozygotic twins, unrelated adults of various ages, and cord blood. To rule out contamination, the twin experiments were replicated at different times with different library preparation protocols. The research as a whole found: Fewer insertions were carried by abundant cord blood beta clonotypes, a similar but weaker trend appeared in young adult naive repertoires, and no such trend appeared in memory repertoires. Out-of-frame TCR alpha sequences shared between twins showed an excess of low generation-probability sequences compared with coincidental sharing between unrelated individuals. Excess twin sharing in beta out-of-frame sequences was weaker because fewer shared sequences lowered the signal-to-noise ratio. Because the same donors could not be followed over many years, conclusions were based on cross-sectional statistical analysis. Invariant T cells such as MAIT and iNKT could partly confound zero-insertion analyses, although diverse VJ usage argued against such confounding for most clonotypes. In monozygotic twins, out-of-frame TCR alpha sharing was systematically underestimated by recombination models, although the models agreed with sharing between unrelated individuals.

Library preparation employed 5' RACE. Reads for this sample came from an Illumina HiSeq 2000. Template switching introduced a universal primer binding site; the final cDNA contained a unique molecular identifier, enabling accurate counting of TCR cDNA molecules. Specific primers in the conserved constant-segment region were used to synthesize first-strand cDNA for TCR alpha and beta chains. To control for contamination, every cDNA library carried two barcodes: a SMART-Mk sample barcode plus Illumina barcodes. TruSeq adapter sequences, together with Illumina sample barcodes, were added in two successive PCR steps. TCR alpha and beta cDNA libraries were sequenced on the Illumina HiSeq platform with custom primers. In the original analysis: MiGEC processed the raw reads to extract unique molecular identifiers, while MiXCR was used to determine the CDR3 positions. For each individual, recombination models were inferred using an EM algorithm with the repgenHMM and IGoR tools. The tcR package in R was used for shared clonotype analysis, with sharing normalized by the product of cloneset sizes. To study raw recombination without the effects of thymic and clonal selection, out-of-frame nonproductive sequences were analyzed. TCRdb took the public reads, trimmed them with fastp at Q25, ran MiXCR for clone calling and kept in-frame beta chains. When rows share a CDR3 protein, they turn into one entry using the most common DNA and genes. TCRdb, rather than the study authors, made the V and J calls. For this sample there are 750,000 to 950,000 distinct CDR3 sequences; roughly an eighth appear just once. Of the sample, about 1.5% is held by the ten largest clones.

All donors were healthy Caucasians. Three pairs of female monozygotic twins, all aged about 18 to 29 years, were included in the twin cohort. The RNA used for TCR libraries was isolated from peripheral blood mononuclear cells. Remarks on this clonotype: Its cognate antigen has yet to be identified. Base-call qualities are not available, and no considerably larger clone is one nucleotide away.

The CDR1 and CDR2 encoded by the germline V gene are SGDLS and YYNGEE. V is pared back by 0 bases and J by 2 bases, with 5 bases lying between the germline termini. The CDR3 holds 14 amino acids from the cysteine to the phenylalanine. Just the 42-base CDR3 DNA is kept, in frame starting at base 1. These data were also filed under a second study, of yellow fever vaccine responses in identical twins. As the second paper documents: The authors reported that the T cell response to vaccination in identical twins appeared partly convergent and partly personalized. Focusing on identical twins, the study followed the T cell clones that responded to the vaccine, and did so with precision.

The sequence links TRBV9 to TRBJ2-2; no D gene can be assigned with confidence. Sequencing was done on a sample of PBMCs. The sequence was obtained from a woman younger than 30 in good health. The CDR3 here reads CASSVGINTGELFF. The DNA sequence is as follows: TGTGCCAGCAGCGTAGGTATCAACACCGGGGAGCTGTTTTTT.